This T cell receptor (beta chain) appears in the sequencing data of a study of blood T cell repertoires in COVID-19. Measured with immunoSEQ multiplex PCR; TCRdb has only the in-frame clones, and not every one. The data show 40,000 to 50,000 clones, roughly 87% seen once. The CDR3 sequence is 14 residues long. Trimming left V 0 bases short and J 1 base short, with 6 bases between. The V gene's germline CDR1 is LGHNA and CDR2 YSLEER. The sequence was obtained from a man in his 60s with acute or convalescent COVID-19. Sequencing was performed on peripheral blood. The chain recombines TRBV4-3 with TRBJ1-1; D is undetermined. The CDR3 bases are TGCGCCAGCAGCCAAGAAACAGCGAACACTGAAGCTTTCTTT. Translating it yields CASSQETANTEAFF.